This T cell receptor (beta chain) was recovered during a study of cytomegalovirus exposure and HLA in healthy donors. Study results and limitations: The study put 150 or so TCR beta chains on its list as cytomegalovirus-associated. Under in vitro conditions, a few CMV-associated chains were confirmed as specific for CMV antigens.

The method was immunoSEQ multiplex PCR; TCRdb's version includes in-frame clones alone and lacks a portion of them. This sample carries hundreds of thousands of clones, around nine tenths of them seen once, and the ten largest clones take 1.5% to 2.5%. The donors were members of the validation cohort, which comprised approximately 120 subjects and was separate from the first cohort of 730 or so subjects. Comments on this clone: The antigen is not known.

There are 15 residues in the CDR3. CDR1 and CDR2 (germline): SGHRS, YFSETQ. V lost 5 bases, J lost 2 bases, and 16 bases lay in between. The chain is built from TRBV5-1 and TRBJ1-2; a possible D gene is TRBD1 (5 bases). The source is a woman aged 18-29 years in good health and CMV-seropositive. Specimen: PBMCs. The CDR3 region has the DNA TGCGCCAGCAGGACCCAGGGATCTCCCAACTATGGCTACACCTTC. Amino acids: CASRTQGSPNYGYTF. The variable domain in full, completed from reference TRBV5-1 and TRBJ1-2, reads KAGVTQTPRYLIKTRGQQVTLSCSPISGHRSVSWYQQTPGQGLQFLFEYFSETQRNKGNFPGRFSGRQFSNSRSEMNVSTLELGDSALYLCASRTQGSPNYGYTFGSGTRLTVV.